These 31 T cell receptor beta chains were all obtained from the same sample, sequenced in a study of T cells after yellow fever vaccination. One entry per CDR3 protein, called by TCRdb with MiXCR from the 5' RACE reads. The sample holds approximately 300,000 distinct CDR3 sequences, roughly 13% seen once. This specimen was CD4+ T cells sorted from PBMCs, taken 45 days after the yellow fever booster vaccination. All receptors come from a man younger than 45 who received the YFV17D yellow fever vaccine.

Regarding this clonotype: At one boundary the junction diverges from the germline segment, which might be a read error. The rearrangement uses TRBV7-7 and TRBJ2-5; the match to TRBD1 covers 9 bases. Germline values: CDR1 SSHAT, CDR2 FNYEAQ (reference sequence). The CDR3 runs 15 residues. CDR3 loop: CASSQVGTGLETQYF. CDR3 nucleotide sequence: TGTGCTAGCAGCCAAGTCGGGACAGGGTTGGAGACCCAGTACTTC.

This clonotype was seen a few times. The gene calls are TRBV20-1 and TRBJ2-3, with 7 bases that match TRBD2. From germline, CDR1 is DFQATT and CDR2 SNEGSKA (reference sequence). This CDR3 has 15 amino acids. V shed 0 bases, J shed 0 bases, and the junction held 3 bases outside the gene matches. The CDR3 region has the DNA TGCAGTGCTAGAGAACCTAGCGGTAGCACAGATACGCAGTATTTT. It translates to CSAREPSGSTDTQYF.

This clonotype was seen only a few times. A read error is likely, as this CDR3 ends without the conserved phenylalanine or tryptophan. The gene calls are TRBV20-1 and TRBJ2-5; D remains unclear. Germline values: CDR1 DFQATT, CDR2 SNEGSKA (reference sequence). V lost 3 bases and J lost 2, with 7 bases in between. The length of the CDR3 is 12 residues. The CDR3 here is CSARSEQETQYS. The DNA for the CDR3 is TGCAGTGCTAGGTCGGAGCAAGAGACCCAGTACTCC.

V usage is TRBV6-1 and J usage is TRBJ2-2; the D gene could be TRBD1 or TRBD2 (5 bases each). The CDR3 extends over 15 amino acids. Trimming pared 6 bases from V and 3 bases from J, leaving 14 bases between. Germline values: CDR1 MNHNS, CDR2 SASEGT. In DNA form, the CDR3 reads TGTGCCAGCAGGGCGACTGAGGGGTACACCGGGGAGCTGTTTTTT. It yields the protein CASRATEGYTGELFF.

The chain couples TRBV9 to TRBJ2-3; TRBD1 might be the D (5 bases). The germline V gene has CDR1 SGDLS and CDR2 YYNGEE. The CDR3 extends over 17 amino acids. V lost 3 bases, J lost 1 base, and 18 bases lay in between. The CDR3 region has the DNA TGTGCCAGCAGCGGCGGCGTCTCAAGGGGTCGCACAGATACGCAGTATTTT. It codes for CASSGGVSRGRTDTQYF.

Only a few counts were recorded for this clonotype. The chain recombines TRBV5-1 with TRBJ2-3; maybe TRBD2 (6 bases). V shed 4 bases and J shed 2 bases, with 11 bases lying between them. CDR3 length: 14 amino acids. Per germline, CDR1 SGHRS and CDR2 YFSETQ. CDR3 protein: CASSPERATDTQYF. In nucleotides, the CDR3 is TGCGCCAGCAGCCCGGAGCGGGCCACAGATACGCAGTATTTT.

V is TRBV6-1 and J is TRBJ2-3; TRBD2 might be the D (5 bases). This CDR3 is 16 amino acids long. Per the germline V gene, CDR1 is MNHNS and CDR2 is SASEGT. Trimming took 7 bases from V and 2 from J, leaving 19 bases between them. CDR3 protein: CASKSAAERFTDTQYF. DNA of the CDR3: TGTGCCAGCAAATCGGCCGCGGAGCGGTTCACAGATACGCAGTATTTT.

This clonotype was observed a handful of times. The V and J genes are TRBV3-1 and TRBJ2-3; 7 positions match TRBD2. The V gene end was trimmed by 4 bases and the J gene end by 10 bases; junction bases not matched to a gene: 5. Germline V lookup: CDR1 LGHDT, CDR2 YNNKEL (reference sequence). The CDR3 extends over 12 amino acids. For the CDR3, the DNA is TGTGCCAGCAGCCCGACTAGCCGTGCGCAGTATTTT. This translates into CASSPTSRAQYF.

This clonotype was counted between two and nine times. The V gene is TRBV20-1, the J gene TRBJ2-3, with D possibly TRBD1 on 6 matching bases. The length of the CDR3 is 13 residues. From germline, CDR1 is DFQATT and CDR2 SNEGSKA (reference sequence). Here the CDR3 reads CRGDTQAADTQYF. As DNA, the CDR3 is TGCAGGGGGGACACACAGGCTGCAGATACGCAGTATTTT.

This clonotype was observed at least ten times. This chain connects TRBV25-1 to TRBJ2-1, with D unclear. In germline, CDR1 is MGHDK, CDR2 SYGVNS. The CDR3 is 15 amino acids. V was clipped by 1 base and J by 9 bases, with 16 bases between them. CDR3 loop: CASSESTHIAGEQFF. The CDR3 bases are TGTGCCAGCAGTGAATCCACTCATATCGCCGGTGAGCAGTTCTTC. Full variable domain (outside the CDR3, taken from reference TRBV25-1 and TRBJ2-1): EADIYQTPRYLVIGTGKKITLECSQTMGHDKMYWYQQDPGMELHLIHYSYGVNSTEKGDLSSESTVSRIRTEHFPLTLESARPSHTSQYLCASSESTHIAGEQFFGPGTRLTVL.

This clonotype was seen a handful of times. J is TRBJ2-1 and V is TRBV7-2; 7 bases are shared with TRBD2. Losses at the gene ends were 5 bases for V and 9 bases for J; bases not matched to a gene: 10. The CDR3 covers 14 residues. Germline values: CDR1 SGHTA, CDR2 FQGNSA. The DNA of the CDR3 is TGTGCCAGCAGCCCGATATTAGCGGGTTTTGAGCAGTTCTTC. It translates to CASSPILAGFEQFF.

V gene TRBV11-2 combines with J gene TRBJ2-7; 16 bases are shared with TRBD2. The junction had 9 bases not matched to a gene; V was cut back by 4 bases and J by 0 bases. This CDR3 spans 19 amino acids. Germline V gene lookup returns CDR1 SGHAT and CDR2 FQNNGV. The CDR3 DNA reads as TGTGCCAGCAGCTACCCGGGACTAGCGGGAGGGCATGCCTCCTACGAGCAGTACTTC. Translated: CASSYPGLAGGHASYEQYF.

A note on this clonotype: An end of the junction differs from the germline gene, which may be a read error. The CDR3 reads CASRPAGTQGTQYF. The CDR3, as DNA: TGCGCCAGCAGACCGGCCGGGACTCAAGGGACCCAGTACTTC. The V gene is TRBV5-1, the J gene TRBJ2-5; D is perhaps TRBD2 (6 bases). Germline V gene data show CDR1 as SGHRS and CDR2 as YFSETQ. The CDR3 totals 14 residues.

This chain links TRBV5-1 with TRBJ1-1, with 8 bases aligning to TRBD1. V was pared by 3 bases and J by 0 bases, with 13 bases of the junction left unmatched. CDR3 size: 18 residues. Germline V gene lookup returns CDR1 SGHRS and CDR2 YFSETQ. CDR3 nucleotides: TGCGCCAGCAGCTATGCACTACGGGACAGGCCCATGAACACTGAAGCTTTCTTT. Translation gives CASSYALRDRPMNTEAFF.

This clonotype was counted ten times or more. The V call is TRBV5-1, the J call TRBJ2-3; D is possibly TRBD1 or TRBD2 (5 bases each). Germline V gives CDR1 SGHRS, CDR2 YFSETQ. Trimming took 3 bases from V and 4 from J, leaving 12 bases between them. The CDR3 totals 14 residues. Here the CDR3 reads CASSWGTFSDTQYF. The CDR3, as DNA: TGCGCCAGCAGCTGGGGGACGTTCTCAGATACGCAGTATTTT. Full variable domain (rest looked up from reference TRBV5-1 and TRBJ2-3): KAGVTQTPRYLIKTRGQQVTLSCSPISGHRSVSWYQQTPGQGLQFLFEYFSETQRNKGNFPGRFSGRQFSNSRSEMNVSTLELGDSALYLCASSWGTFSDTQYFGPGTRLTVL.

This clonotype was found a few times. The chain has TRBV12-3 or TRBV12-4 and TRBJ1-1; D gene uncertain. V lost 0 bases to trimming and J lost 0 bases, with 14 bases between them. The CDR3 runs 17 residues. The chain's CDR3 is CASSLAKSGTLNTEAFF. CDR3 sequence (DNA): TGTGCCAGCAGTTTAGCCAAATCGGGTACTTTGAACACTGAAGCTTTCTTT.

This clonotype occurred many times. The V and J genes are TRBV24-1 and TRBJ2-7, with 7 bases lining up with TRBD1. The J segment lost 5 bases and the V segment lost 3 bases, leaving 9 bases of the junction unmatched. Looked up from germline, CDR1 is KGHDR and CDR2 is SFDVKD. This CDR3 has 15 amino acids. In DNA form, the CDR3 reads TGTGCCACCAGTGATCCGTCGACAGGGTCGGACGAGCAGTACTTC. Its translation is CATSDPSTGSDEQYF.

This chain uses TRBV5-1 with TRBJ2-7; 10 nucleotides match TRBD1. This CDR3 contains 14 residues. Losses at the gene ends were 3 bases for V and 5 bases for J; bases not matched to a gene: 5. The germline CDR1 and CDR2 sequences are SGHRS and YFSETQ. The CDR3 is CASSWGQGTDEQYF. Written as DNA, the CDR3 is TGCGCCAGCAGCTGGGGACAGGGGACAGACGAGCAGTACTTC.

Only a few counts were recorded for this clonotype. The V call is TRBV3-1, the J call TRBJ2-7; 15 nucleotides align to TRBD2. The V gene end was trimmed by 4 bases and the J gene end by 4 bases; junction bases not matched to a gene: 8. This CDR3 spans 17 amino acids. Germline V gene data show CDR1 as LGHDT and CDR2 as YNNKEL (reference sequence). For the CDR3, the DNA is TGTGCCAGCAGCCGTTTCGTGGGACTAGCGGGAGGTTACGAGCAGTACTTC. It specifies CASSRFVGLAGGYEQYF.

This clonotype was detected many times. Written as DNA, the CDR3 is TGCAGCGTTGATGCGGAGGGTCCCGAGCAGTACTTC. It yields the protein CSVDAEGPEQYF. The chain recombines TRBV29-1 with TRBJ2-7; a possible D gene is TRBD2 (6 bases). CDR1 and CDR2 (germline): SQVTM, ANQGSEA. The CDR3 sequence is 12 residues long. V lost 3 bases to trimming and J lost 6 bases, with 12 bases between them.

This clonotype was detected a few times. The rearrangement joins TRBV6-2 or TRBV6-3 to TRBJ2-5; no clear D gene. Germline CDR1 and CDR2: MNHEY and SVGEGT. V was trimmed by 10 bases and J by 5 bases, leaving 11 bases between them. The CDR3 is 11 amino acids. Here the CDR3 reads CATRDWETQYF. CDR3 nucleotides: TGTGCCACGAGAGATTGGGAGACCCAGTACTTC.

This sequence joins TRBV7-8 and TRBJ2-1, with 8 bases lining up with TRBD2. Germline CDR1 SGHVS, CDR2 FQNEAQ. The V and J ends lost 4 bases and 4 bases, in that order; junction bases with no gene match: 12. This CDR3 contains 17 residues. CDR3 coding DNA: TGTGCCAGCAGCTCACATGGGCTAGCGGGCCCTTACAATGAGCAGTTCTTC. Translated: CASSSHGLAGPYNEQFF.

J is TRBJ2-3 and V is TRBV29-1; 10 bases map to TRBD2. CDR1 is SQVTM and CDR2 is ANQGSEA in the germline V gene. V shed 4 bases, J shed 6 bases, and the junction held 13 bases outside the gene matches. The length of the CDR3 is 16 residues. CDR3 protein: CSVGAGLARFGDTQYF. CDR3 coding DNA: TGCAGCGTTGGGGCGGGACTAGCGAGATTCGGGGATACGCAGTATTTT.

This clonotype turned up a few times. The rearrangement uses TRBV5-1 and TRBJ2-1; 11 bases agree with TRBD2. V dropped 7 bases and J dropped 7; count of bases not matched to a gene: 7. The CDR3 is made up of 14 amino acids. Per germline, CDR1 SGHRS and CDR2 YFSETQ. CDR3 coding DNA: TGCGCCAGCGCCACGGGACTAGCGGAGAATGAGCAGTTCTTC. The encoded protein is CASATGLAENEQFF.

The table lists this clonotype with a few counts. This chain joins TRBV7-2 and TRBJ1-2, with TRBD1 matching 10 bases. The CDR3 is 15 residues long. The trim removed 5 bases at V and 4 bases at J, leaving 7 bases unmatched. From germline, CDR1 is SGHTA and CDR2 FQGNSA. CDR3 amino acids: CASSDRDRGGYGYTF. CDR3 in DNA: TGTGCCAGCAGCGACAGGGACAGGGGTGGCTATGGCTACACCTTC.

This clonotype was seen only a few times. The V gene is TRBV5-1, the J gene TRBJ2-7; weak D call: TRBD2 (6 bases). The CDR3 contains 15 residues. Trimming cost V 1 base and J 4 bases, with 15 bases left between them. Per the germline V gene, CDR1 is SGHRS and CDR2 is YFSETQ. CDR3 sequence reads: CASSLTSSTTYEQYF. Here the CDR3 DNA reads TGCGCCAGCAGCTTGACTAGCTCCACTACGTACGAGCAGTACTTC. Combining the CDR3 with reference TRBV5-1 and TRBJ2-7 gives the whole variable domain KAGVTQTPRYLIKTRGQQVTLSCSPISGHRSVSWYQQTPGQGLQFLFEYFSETQRNKGNFPGRFSGRQFSNSRSEMNVSTLELGDSALYLCASSLTSSTTYEQYFGPGTRLTVT.

This sequence joins TRBV2 and TRBJ2-7; D is undetermined. V was cut by 8 bases and J by 3 bases, with 14 bases left in between. The CDR3 covers 13 residues. Germline CDR1 SNHLY, CDR2 FYNNEI. The CDR3 nucleotides read TGTGCCAGCGGGTCCTCCAGGAGCTACGAGCAGTACTTC. Translated: CASGSSRSYEQYF. Together with reference TRBV2 and TRBJ2-7, the CDR3 gives the full variable domain: EPEVTQTPSHQVTQMGQEVILRCVPISNHLYFYWYRQILGQKVEFLVSFYNNEISEKSEIFDDQFSVERPDGSNFTLKIRSTKLEDSAMYFCASGSSRSYEQYFGPGTRLTVT.

The table lists this clonotype with a few counts. The chain uses TRBV5-1 and TRBJ1-1; D gene uncertain. CDR1 and CDR2 from the germline V gene are SGHRS and YFSETQ. Trimming left V 1 base short and J 7 bases short, with 5 bases between. This CDR3 has 11 amino acids. CDR3 amino acids: CASSLTVEAFF. DNA of the CDR3: TGCGCCAGCAGCTTGACAGTTGAAGCTTTCTTT. The full variable domain, its missing parts supplied by reference TRBV5-1 and TRBJ1-1, is KAGVTQTPRYLIKTRGQQVTLSCSPISGHRSVSWYQQTPGQGLQFLFEYFSETQRNKGNFPGRFSGRQFSNSRSEMNVSTLELGDSALYLCASSLTVEAFFGQGTRLTVV.

The chain links TRBV29-1 to TRBJ2-7, with a tentative D call TRBD2 (6 bases). CDR3 length: 14 residues. The germline gives CDR1 SQVTM, CDR2 ANQGSEA. V was clipped by 7 bases and J by 7 bases, with 23 bases between them. The CDR3 region has the DNA TGCAGCGCTTCTCCATATGCTGGTGCGGGGGAGCAGTACTTC. It is translated as CSASPYAGAGEQYF.

The rearrangement uses TRBV14 and TRBJ1-1; D is ambiguous. V was cut by 8 bases and J by 10 bases, with 17 bases left in between. There are 12 residues in the CDR3. In germline, CDR1 is SGHDN, CDR2 FVKESK. The CDR3 sequence: CASGRAPYRAFF. DNA of the CDR3: TGTGCCAGCGGACGGGCTCCTTACCGAGCTTTCTTT.

This clonotype came up a few times. This chain links TRBV29-1 with TRBJ1-2, with TRBD1 as a possible D gene (5 bases). Germline V CDR1 and CDR2: SQVTM, ANQGSEA. Trimming cost V 6 bases and J 4 bases, with 15 bases left between them. This CDR3 region has 13 residues. This chain's CDR3 is CSVGDSRGYGYTF. CDR3 nucleotide sequence: TGCAGCGTGGGGGACTCAAGAGGCTATGGCTACACCTTC.